These 7 T cell receptor beta chains came from one sample sequenced in a study of OX40 agonist ivuxolimab in advanced cancers. Clones were sequenced by immunoSEQ multiplex PCR, and TCRdb holds only the in-frame ones, with some missing. The sample contains some 80,000 clones, around 94% of which appear only once. The sample here was CD4+ or CD8+ T cells sorted from blood, taken in a trial of the OX40 agonist ivuxolimab. The origin of the receptors is an adult with an advanced solid tumor such as melanoma, head and neck, liver or kidney cancer.

The V and J genes are TRBV5-5 and TRBJ2-2, with D possibly matching TRBD1 (6 bases). Trimming shortened V by 0 bases and J by 7 bases, and 13 bases separated the two germline ends. The CDR3 contains 15 residues. CDR1 is SGHKS and CDR2 is YYEKEE in the germline V gene (reference sequence). For the CDR3, the DNA is TGTGCCAGCAGCTTGGACAGGGTGGGGATCGGGGAGCTGTTTTTT. It specifies CASSLDRVGIGELFF.

V is TRBV5-5 and J is TRBJ2-3; D remains unclear. CDR1 is SGHKS and CDR2 is YYEKEE in the germline V gene (reference sequence). The V and J ends lost 2 bases and 0 bases respectively, with 7 bases between them. The CDR3 is 14 amino acids. CDR3 sequence reads: CASSFTPSTDTQYF. The DNA for the CDR3 is TGTGCCAGCAGCTTTACCCCTAGCACAGATACGCAGTATTTT.

This chain joins TRBV4-3 and TRBJ2-3; D is ambiguous. The CDR3 covers 14 residues. Deletions cut 4 bases from V and 0 bases from J, with 8 bases between. Germline V CDR1 and CDR2: LGHNA, YSLEER. The CDR3 reads CASSPRASTDTQYF. The CDR3 nucleotides are TGCGCCAGCAGCCCCCGTGCTAGCACAGATACGCAGTATTTT.

J is TRBJ1-1 and V is TRBV5-6; a weak D match, TRBD1 (5 bases). CDR1 SGHDT and CDR2 YYEEEE come from the germline V gene. The CDR3 is made up of 13 amino acids. Trimming removed 6 bases from V and 3 bases from J, with 12 bases in between. CDR3 nucleotides: TGTGCCAGCACCCTGGGGACCTACACTGAAGCTTTCTTT. It codes for CASTLGTYTEAFF.

The gene calls are TRBV4-3 and TRBJ1-1; the match to TRBD1 covers 7 bases. After removal of 3 bases from V and 1 base from J, the junction contained 2 bases not matched to a gene. Germline V CDR1 and CDR2: LGHNA, YSLEER. The CDR3 length is 14 residues. The CDR3 spells CASSQGQRNTEAFF. CDR3 DNA sequence: TGCGCCAGCAGCCAGGGACAGCGGAACACTGAAGCTTTCTTT.

V usage is TRBV7-8 and J usage is TRBJ2-7, with D maybe TRBD1 (6 bases). The CDR3 totals 14 residues. Between the trimmed V and J ends, which lost 4 bases and 1 base, there was a span of 11 bases. Per the germline V gene, CDR1 is SGHVS and CDR2 is FQNEAQ. CDR3 bases: TGTGCCAGCAGCTCCGGGACACTTTCCTACGAGCAGTACTTC. Protein sequence: CASSSGTLSYEQYF.

J is TRBJ2-3 and V is TRBV27, with D maybe TRBD1 (5 bases). CDR3 length: 16 residues. Trimming pared 1 base from V and 0 bases from J, leaving 11 bases between. CDR1 MNHEY and CDR2 SMNVEV come from the germline V gene (reference sequence). CDR3 sequence (DNA): TGTGCCAGCAGTTTATTAGGGGCCTCTAGCACAGATACGCAGTATTTT. This codes for CASSLLGASSTDTQYF.